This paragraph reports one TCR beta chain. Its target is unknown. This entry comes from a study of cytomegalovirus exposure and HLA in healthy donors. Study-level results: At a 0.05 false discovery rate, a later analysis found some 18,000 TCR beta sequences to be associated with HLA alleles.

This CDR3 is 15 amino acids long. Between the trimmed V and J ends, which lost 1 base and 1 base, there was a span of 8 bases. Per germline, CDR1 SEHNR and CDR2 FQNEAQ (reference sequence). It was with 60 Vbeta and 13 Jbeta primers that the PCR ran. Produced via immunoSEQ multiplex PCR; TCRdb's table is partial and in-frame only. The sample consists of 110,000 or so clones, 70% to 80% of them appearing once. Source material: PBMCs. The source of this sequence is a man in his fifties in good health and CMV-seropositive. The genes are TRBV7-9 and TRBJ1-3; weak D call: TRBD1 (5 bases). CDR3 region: CASSLGTLSGNTIYF. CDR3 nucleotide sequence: TGTGCCAGCAGCTTAGGGACACTATCTGGAAACACCATATATTTT.